These T cell receptor beta chains were read from a single sample in a study of blood T cell repertoires in COVID-19. Measured with immunoSEQ multiplex PCR; TCRdb has only the in-frame clones, and not every one. The sample lists 45,000 or so clones, about 86% occurring once. The sequenced sample was peripheral blood. These TCRs come from a human donor in a cohort sampled during active COVID-19. CDR3s include the opening cysteine and the closing phenylalanine or tryptophan. A D gene is named only where the DNA matches it firmly. Clone size is given for some rows only: seen once, a few or many times, or a class if the clone is expanded.

V,D,J,size,CDR3,DNA
TRBV5-1,TRBD1,TRBJ2-5,-,CASSLTGEETQYF,TGCGCCAGCAGCTTGACAGGGGAAGAGACCCAGTACTTC
TRBV3-1/TRBV3-2,TRBD1,TRBJ1-3,-,CASKKGQGNFENTIYF,TGTGCCAGCAAAAAGGGACAGGGGAACTTCGAAAACACCATATATTTT
TRBV5-4,-,TRBJ1-3,-,CASSFGTNGNTIYF,TGTGCCAGCAGCTTTGGGACAAATGGAAACACCATATATTTT
TRBV6-2/TRBV6-3,TRBD2,TRBJ2-3,-,CASSQRTSGDTDTQYF,TGTGCCAGCAGTCAGAGGACTAGCGGGGACACAGATACGCAGTATTTT
TRBV19,TRBD1,TRBJ1-5,-,CASSPKTRQGTNQPQHF,TGTGCCAGTAGTCCTAAGACCCGACAGGGTACCAATCAGCCCCAGCATTTT
TRBV2,-,TRBJ1-2,-,CASREGDNYGYTF,TGTGCCAGCAGAGAGGGGGATAACTATGGCTACACCTTC
TRBV7-3,TRBD1,TRBJ2-7,-,CASSPGTGRSDEQYF,TGTGCCAGCAGCCCCGGGACAGGGAGGTCGGACGAGCAGTACTTC
TRBV6-2/TRBV6-3,TRBD1,TRBJ2-7,once,CASSSPRTGSSYEQYF,TGTGCCAGCAGTTCGCCCCGGACAGGGTCCAGCTACGAGCAGTACTTC
TRBV10-2,TRBD2,TRBJ2-1,-,CASNLAANNEQFF,TGCGCCAGCAACCTAGCGGCAAACAATGAGCAGTTCTTC
TRBV6-5,TRBD1,TRBJ2-7,-,CASRMTGDSYEQYF,TGTGCCAGCAGAATGACAGGGGACTCCTACGAGCAGTACTTC
TRBV5-1,TRBD1,TRBJ2-2,-,CASAPGTANTGELFF,TGCGCCAGCGCCCCGGGGACAGCGAACACCGGGGAGCTGTTTTTT
TRBV10-2,-,TRBJ1-2,-,CASSESPRNSNYGYTF,TGCGCCAGCAGTGAATCCCCCCGAAACAGCAACTATGGCTACACCTTC
TRBV5-1,TRBD2,TRBJ2-5,-,CASSGPSGGAGKTQYF,TGCGCCAGCAGCGGTCCTAGCGGGGGGGCCGGAAAGACCCAGTACTTC
TRBV4-3,-,TRBJ1-2,-,CASSQEIAGGGYGYTF,TGCGCCAGCAGCCAAGAGATAGCGGGGGGCGGCTATGGCTACACCTTC
TRBV9,-,TRBJ2-7,-,CASSTGPGQLYEQYF,TGTGCCAGCAGCACCGGCCCCGGACAGCTCTACGAGCAGTACTTC
TRBV4-3,TRBD1,TRBJ2-5,-,CASSQGQGFETQYF,TGCGCCAGCAGCCAAGGACAGGGTTTCGAGACCCAGTACTTC
TRBV5-5,-,TRBJ1-4,-,CASSLGATREKLFF,TGTGCCAGCAGCTTGGGGGCCACTAGGGAAAAACTGTTTTTT
TRBV7-9,TRBD2,TRBJ2-5,-,CASSLTQRGPQETQYF,TGTGCCAGCAGCTTAACTCAGCGGGGGCCGCAAGAGACCCAGTACTTC